This is a list of T cell receptor beta chains from one sample in a study of blood T cell repertoires in COVID-19. The protocol was immunoSEQ multiplex PCR, while the TCRdb copy is restricted to in-frame clones and leaves out a portion. The data contain 270,000 or so clones, about 89% of them singletons. Sequencing input: peripheral blood. The receptor set was obtained from a man aged 35-49 years with acute or convalescent COVID-19. CDR3s include the opening cysteine and the closing phenylalanine or tryptophan.

J gene: TRBJ2-7
V gene: TRBV12-5
CDR3 protein: CASRVGTGNYEQYF

J gene: TRBJ1-2
V gene: TRBV9
CDR3 protein: CASTGTGEEGYTF

J gene: TRBJ1-6
V gene: TRBV24-1
CDR3 protein: CASQGAGDNSPLHF

J gene: TRBJ1-3
V gene: TRBV5-6
CDR3 protein: CASSPQGASGNTIYF

J gene: TRBJ2-7
V gene: TRBV19
CDR3 protein: CASSLGQISYEQYF

J gene: TRBJ1-1
V gene: TRBV11-2
CDR3 protein: CASSLVKRNTEAFF

J gene: TRBJ1-6
V gene: TRBV7-9
CDR3 protein: CASSLQGSNSPLHF

J gene: TRBJ2-1
V gene: TRBV7-2
CDR3 protein: CASSAGGNNEQFF

J gene: TRBJ1-2
V gene: TRBV5-5
CDR3 protein: CASSLAAGGHGYTF

J gene: TRBJ2-1
V gene: TRBV7-3
CDR3 protein: CASSSQGTAQFF

J gene: TRBJ1-5
V gene: TRBV18
CDR3 protein: CASSPGLNQPQHF

J gene: TRBJ1-6
V gene: TRBV6-5
CDR3 protein: CASSSLRVFNSPLHF

J gene: TRBJ1-2
V gene: TRBV5-1
CDR3 protein: CASSLGLQNGGYTF

J gene: TRBJ1-1
V gene: TRBV27
CDR3 protein: CASSLVGGYSGAFF

J gene: TRBJ1-2
V gene: TRBV3-1/TRBV3-2
CDR3 protein: CASSLHLTGGARWDGYTF

J gene: TRBJ1-3
V gene: TRBV4-1
CDR3 protein: CASSPRVGNTIYF

J gene: TRBJ1-2
V gene: TRBV3-1/TRBV3-2
CDR3 protein: CASRDTGLSGYTF

J gene: TRBJ2-3
V gene: TRBV5-1
CDR3 protein: CASSLGPGADTQYF

J gene: TRBJ2-7
V gene: TRBV5-1
CDR3 protein: CASSPQGHAYEQYF

J gene: TRBJ2-3
V gene: TRBV2
CDR3 protein: CASSEAVAGNTQYF

J gene: TRBJ2-7
V gene: TRBV5-1
CDR3 protein: CASSLADSHRLSYEQYF

J gene: TRBJ1-1
V gene: TRBV6-2/TRBV6-3
CDR3 protein: CASSYRERNTEAFF